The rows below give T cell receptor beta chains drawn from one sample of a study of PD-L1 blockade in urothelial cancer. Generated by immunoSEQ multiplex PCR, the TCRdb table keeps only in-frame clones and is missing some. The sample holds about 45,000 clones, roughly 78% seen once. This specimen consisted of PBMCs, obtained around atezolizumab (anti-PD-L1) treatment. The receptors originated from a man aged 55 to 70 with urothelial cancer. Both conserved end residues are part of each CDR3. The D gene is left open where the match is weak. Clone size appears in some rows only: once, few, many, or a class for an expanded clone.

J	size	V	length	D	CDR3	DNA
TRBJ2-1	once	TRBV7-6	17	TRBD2	CASSTPEREGLYNEQFF	TGTGCCAGCAGCACCCCCGAGCGGGAGGGCCTCTACAATGAGCAGTTCTTC
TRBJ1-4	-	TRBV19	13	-	CATKQIANEKLFF	TGTGCCACAAAACAGATAGCTAATGAAAAACTGTTTTTT
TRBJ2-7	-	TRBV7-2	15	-	CASSLVPRGSYEQYF	TGTGCCAGCAGCTTAGTCCCCCGGGGTTCCTACGAGCAGTACTTC
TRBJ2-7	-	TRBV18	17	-	CASSPGREQRNSYEQYF	TGTGCCAGCTCACCGGGCAGGGAACAGCGTAACTCCTACGAGCAGTACTTC
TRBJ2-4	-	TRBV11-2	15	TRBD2	CATTSGTTGKNIQYF	TGTGCCACCACTAGCGGGACGACGGGCAAAAACATTCAGTACTTC
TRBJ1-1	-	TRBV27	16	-	CASSPPGPRGGTEAFF	TGTGCCAGCAGTCCACCGGGTCCTCGCGGGGGCACTGAAGCTTTCTTT
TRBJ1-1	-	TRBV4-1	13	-	CASSQTANTEAFF	TGCGCCAGCAGCCAAACAGCGAACACTGAAGCTTTCTTT
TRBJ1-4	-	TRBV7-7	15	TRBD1	CASSARQGANEKLFF	TGTGCTAGCAGCGCAAGACAGGGTGCGAATGAAAAACTGTTTTTT
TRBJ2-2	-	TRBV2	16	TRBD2	CASSRLAGEGTGELFF	TGTGCCAGCAGCCGCCTTGCGGGGGAGGGCACCGGGGAGCTGTTTTTT
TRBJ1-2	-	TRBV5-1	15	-	CASSLVAGGGYGYTF	TGCGCCAGCAGCTTGGTTGCGGGGGGCGGATATGGCTACACCTTC
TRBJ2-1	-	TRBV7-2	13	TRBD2	CASCSGGYNEQFF	TGTGCCAGCTGTAGCGGGGGTTACAATGAGCAGTTCTTC
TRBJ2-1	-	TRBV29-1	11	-	CSVGLAYEQFF	TGCAGCGTCGGTCTAGCATATGAGCAGTTCTTC
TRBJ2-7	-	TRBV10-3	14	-	CAISGGQNPYEQYF	TGTGCCATCAGTGGGGGGCAGAATCCCTACGAGCAGTACTTC
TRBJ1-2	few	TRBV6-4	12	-	CASSDSGYGYTF	TGTGCCAGCAGTGACTCCGGCTATGGCTACACCTTC
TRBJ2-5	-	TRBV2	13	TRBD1	CASHRDSQETQYF	TGTGCCAGCCACCGGGACAGCCAAGAGACCCAGTACTTC
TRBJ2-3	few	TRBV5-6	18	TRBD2	CASSSRLAGAPGTDTQYF	TGTGCCAGCAGCTCCCGACTAGCGGGAGCCCCAGGCACAGATACGCAGTATTTT
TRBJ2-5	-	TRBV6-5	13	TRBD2	CASRTTSRETQYF	TGTGCCAGCAGGACGACTAGCAGGGAGACCCAGTACTTC
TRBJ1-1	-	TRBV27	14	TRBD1	CASSADRGNTEAFF	TGTGCCAGCAGTGCCGACAGGGGGAACACTGAAGCTTTCTTT
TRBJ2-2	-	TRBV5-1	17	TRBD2	CASSLGWREGPTGELFF	TGCGCCAGCAGCTTGGGTTGGCGGGAGGGCCCCACCGGGGAGCTGTTTTTT
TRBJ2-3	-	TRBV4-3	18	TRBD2	CASSPRRLAGGSTDTQYF	TGCGCCAGCAGCCCCAGGCGACTAGCGGGAGGGAGCACAGATACGCAGTATTTT